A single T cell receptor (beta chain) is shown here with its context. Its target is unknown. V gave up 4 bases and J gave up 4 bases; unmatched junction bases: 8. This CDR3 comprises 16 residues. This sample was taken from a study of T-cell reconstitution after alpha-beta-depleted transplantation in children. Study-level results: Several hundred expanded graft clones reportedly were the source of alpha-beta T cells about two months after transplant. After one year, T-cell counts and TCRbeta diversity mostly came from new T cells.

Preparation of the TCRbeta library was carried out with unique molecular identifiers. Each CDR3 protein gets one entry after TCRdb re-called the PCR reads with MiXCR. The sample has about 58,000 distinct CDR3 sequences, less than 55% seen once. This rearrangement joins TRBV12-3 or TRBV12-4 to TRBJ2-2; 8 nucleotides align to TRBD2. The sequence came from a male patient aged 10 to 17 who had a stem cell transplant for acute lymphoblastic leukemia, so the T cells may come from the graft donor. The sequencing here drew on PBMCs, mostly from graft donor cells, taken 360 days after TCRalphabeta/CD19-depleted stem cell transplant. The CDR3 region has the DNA TGTGCCAGCAGTTACCCTAGCGGGCGGGGCACCGGGGAGCTGTTTTTT. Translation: CASSYPSGRGTGELFF.